This TCR beta chain is drawn from a study of blood T cells in healthy people across ages (dated by TCRdb to the mid-2010s). With respect to the entire study: Template switching captured roughly one uniquely barcoded TCR beta cDNA molecule per two T cells in model experiments. Age-related changes in TCR beta repertoire diversity were measured in the study by deep sequencing normalized with unique cDNA molecular identifiers. Donors were grouped into four age groups: young (average 16 years), middle-aged (roughly 40), aged (about 60) and long-lived (around 80). To avoid experimental bias, donors of different ages were distributed randomly across sequencing lanes. The study analyzed two additional independent replicas of 1 million unique cDNA reads from the same blood draw for two donors, one aged 18 to 30 and one aged 80 or older. Broad study findings and their caveats: Conclusive comparison of naive and antigen-experienced compartments was prevented by the profiling of bulk unsorted PBMCs. Donor CMV infection status was unknown, potentially confounding age-related changes in expanded clonotypes. Compared with the aged group, the long-lived group had more naive CD4+ T cells, fewer expanded clones and increased TCR diversity, suggesting age selection. Estimates of total diversity from one million sequenced T cells were regarded as lower bounds and underestimates. As age increased, observed TCR beta diversity per million T cells dropped in a roughly linear way, and a significant reduction was already evident by age 40. There was a strong correlation between observed TCR beta diversity and the percentage of naive T cells measured by flow cytometry.

This clonotype was recorded a few times. No cognate antigen has been identified for it. Base qualities are not provided; no much larger clone lies one nucleotide away. The library was made by 5' RACE. The instrument was an Illumina HiSeq 2500. A second PCR of roughly 7 to 11 cycles was performed with a sample-barcoded 5' primer and a J-beta primer mix. A unique molecular identifier was introduced onto each TCR beta cDNA molecule by a template-switch 5' adaptor carrying 12 random nucleotides. Each sample yielded at least 3 million CDR3-containing paired-end reads. The Mint cDNA synthesis kit, primed by a TRBC-specific oligonucleotide, was used to synthesize first-strand cDNA from all RNA. After uracil-DNA glycosylase treatment, a first 18-cycle PCR used universal primers M1SS and BC2_uni_R on all cDNA. In the authors' own workflow: For normalization, 1 million high-quality reads, each with a distinct molecular identifier, were randomly selected from each sample. Instead of being binned into consensus sequences, reads with shared molecular identifiers were discarded. MiTCR, set to a Q25 quality threshold and the strictest error-elimination algorithm, was used for CDR3 identification, clonotype clustering and error correction. A nonparametric unseen species model with Euler transformation was used to estimate lower-bound total TCR beta diversity. TCRdb trimmed public reads at Q25 via fastp, called clones via MiXCR and kept in-frame beta chains. A single entry per CDR3 protein holds the most common genes and DNA from its merged rows. What appears here as the V and J calls and clone size reflects TCRdb's work, not the paper's. A total of approximately 810,000 distinct CDR3 sequences appear in this sample, 36% of them only once. Over 10% of the sample comes from the top ten.

Systemically healthy Caucasian individuals from Russia, 39 in total and aged about 6 to 100 years, were included as donors. Approximately 9.3 milliliters of peripheral blood were collected from each donor into EDTA-treated Vacutainer tubes. Ficoll-Paque density-gradient centrifugation was used to isolate PBMCs, with at least 6.5 million obtained per sample. Total RNA, at least 6 micrograms per sample, was extracted from PBMCs with Trizol reagent. For every donor, flow cytometry on a PBMC aliquot measured the percentage of naive CD45RAhigh/CD27high T cells. The TCR sequence derives from a man aged 18 to 29 in good health. Sequencing used blood.

The CDR3 protein is CASSLGQVYYEQYF. DNA sequence: TGTGCCAGCAGCCTAGGACAGGTTTACTACGAGCAGTACTTC. The rearranged segments are TRBV7-2 and TRBJ2-7, with 7 bases in between that match TRBD1. The germline V gene supplies CDR1 SGHTA and CDR2 FQGNSA. The CDR3 holds 14 amino acids from the cysteine to the phenylalanine. CDR3 DNA only is kept here, 42 bases in frame from base 1. Relative to germline, V is missing 5 bases and J is missing 3 bases, with 7 bases of the junction outside any gene match.